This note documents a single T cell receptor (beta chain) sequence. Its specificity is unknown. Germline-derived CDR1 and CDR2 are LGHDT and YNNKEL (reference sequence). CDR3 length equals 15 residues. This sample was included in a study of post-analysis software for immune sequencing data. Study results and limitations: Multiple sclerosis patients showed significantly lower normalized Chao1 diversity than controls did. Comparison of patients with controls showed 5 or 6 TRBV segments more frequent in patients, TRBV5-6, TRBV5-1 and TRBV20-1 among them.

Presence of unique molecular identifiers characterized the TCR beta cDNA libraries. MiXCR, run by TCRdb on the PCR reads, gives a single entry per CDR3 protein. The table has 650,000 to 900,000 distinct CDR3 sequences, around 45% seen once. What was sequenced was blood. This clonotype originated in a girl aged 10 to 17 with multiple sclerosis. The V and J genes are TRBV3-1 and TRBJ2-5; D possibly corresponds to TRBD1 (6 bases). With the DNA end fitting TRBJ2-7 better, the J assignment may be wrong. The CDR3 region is CASSLQEGGQDEQYF. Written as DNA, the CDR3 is TGTGCCAGCAGCCTCCAGGAAGGGGGTCAGGACGAGCAGTACTTC.